This T cell receptor beta chain was captured in a study of regulatory T cells in long-lasting Graves disease. Study-wide results and limits: Those with persistent Graves' had less TCR diversity than newly diagnosed patients.

CDR3-region Arm-PCR and iRepertoire HTBI primers produced the TCR beta libraries. TCRdb analysed the multiplex PCR reads with MiXCR anew, one entry per CDR3 protein. The sample lists 400,000 or so distinct CDR3 sequences; around 22% were seen once. Concerning this clonotype: Its antigen is not known.

Germline values: CDR1 GTSNPN, CDR2 SVGIG (reference sequence). This CDR3 has 10 residues. With 5 bases removed from V and 4 bases from J, the gap between germline ends came to 4 bases. Sample time point: persistent/refractory GD, antithyroid drugs over 5 years with positive TRAb. TCR sequences were obtained from RNA taken from PBMCs. The chain employs TRBV30 and TRBJ2-3; D gene uncertain. The receptor was isolated from a female donor with Graves disease. The material sequenced was peripheral blood mononuclear cells (PBMCs), taken when the disease was refractory, from a patient treated with antithyroid drugs. The CDR3 nucleotides read TGTGCCTGGCGGGCAGATACGCAGTATTTT. Its translation is CAWRADTQYF.